Reported below is one T cell receptor beta chain. Its cognate antigen is unknown. Because the CDR3 is missing its conserved closing phenylalanine or tryptophan, this is likely a read error. TCR beta VDJ and CDR3 were profiled, and genomic DNA was the template. TCRdb processed the reads anew with MiXCR; each CDR3 protein has one entry. The sample records approximately 99,000 distinct CDR3 sequences, approximately 48% being singletons. The sample comes from a study of CD8+CD57+ T cells in acquired aplastic anemia. Whole-study findings and limits: Overlap between patients and controls comprised some 31 CD8+ CDR3 sequences.

The V and J ends lost 6 bases and 2 bases respectively, with 11 bases between them. Germline CDR1 reads LGHNA; CDR2 reads YSLEER. The CDR3 is made up of 13 amino acids. The receptor was derived from a human donor in good health, serving as a control. V usage is TRBV4-3 and J usage is TRBJ2-7, with a possible D match to TRBD1 (6 bases). What was sequenced was sorted CD4+, CD8+, or CD8+CD57+ T cells (not recorded which) from PBMCs. The CDR3 loop is CASSEGTPYEQYC. The CDR3 DNA is TGCGCCAGCAGTGAAGGGACACCCTACGAGCAGTACTGC.